These T cell receptor beta chains were read from a single sample in a study of Graves' ophthalmopathy and Graves' hyperthyroidism. MiXCR, run by TCRdb on the multiplex PCR reads, gives a single entry per CDR3 protein. The table records 740,000 or so distinct CDR3 sequences, roughly 40% of them present only once. Material: peripheral blood. Every receptor here comes from an adult man with Graves' ophthalmopathy. Both conserved end residues are part of each CDR3. The D gene is left open where the match is weak. The size field is filled for only some rows; it gives once, few, many or a size class.

clone_size	d_call	v_call	j_call	cdr3_length	cdr3_nt	cdr3_aa
once	-	TRBV7-2	TRBJ1-2	12	TGTGCCGGCAGCTTAGGCCCCCGTGGCTACACCTTC	CAGSLGPRGYTF
-	-	TRBV10-3	TRBJ2-5	12	TGTGCCATCAGGGCAGGCCAAGAGACCCAGTACTTC	CAIRAGQETQYF
-	-	TRBV10-3	TRBJ2-2	14	TGTGCCGGAACTTACGGGACGGACACCGGGGAGCTGTTTTTT	CAGTYGTDTGELFF
-	TRBD1	TRBV20-1	TRBJ2-2	13	TGCAGTGGTCGGCAGGGGGCGACCGGGGAGCTGTTTTTT	CSGRQGATGELFF
few	TRBD2	TRBV19	TRBJ2-2	16	TGTGCCAGTAGTCCCCGGGGACTAGAGAACACCGGGGAGCTGTTTTTT	CASSPRGLENTGELFF
many	-	TRBV7-8	TRBJ2-7	13	TGTGCCAGCAGCTTCGACAGGTCGTACGAGCAGTACTTC	CASSFDRSYEQYF
-	-	TRBV25-1	TRBJ2-5	13	TGTGCCACCCAACCTCTGGGGGCAGAGACCCAGTACTTC	CATQPLGAETQYF
-	-	TRBV25-1	TRBJ2-2	16	TGTGCCAGCAGGCCTCAGGCCCGCGCGAACACCGGGGAGCTGTTTTTT	CASRPQARANTGELFF
many	-	TRBV15	TRBJ1-5	15	TGTGCCACCAGCAGAGATATTCGAGGGTTTCAGCCCCAGCATTTT	CATSRDIRGFQPQHF
-	TRBD1	TRBV20-1	TRBJ2-7	15	TGCAGCGGCCTCTTGGGACAGGGGACCACCGGGGAGCTGTACTTC	CSGLLGQGTTGELYF
few	TRBD1	TRBV7-9	TRBJ2-5	17	TGTGCCAGCAGCTTAGTCTCCCCGGACAGGGGGAAAGAGACCCAGTACTTC	CASSLVSPDRGKETQYF
-	-	TRBV25-1	TRBJ2-2	16	TGTGCCAGCAGCGCCGCAGGTCACCCGAACACCGGGGAGCTGTTTTTT	CASSAAGHPNTGELFF
-	TRBD1	TRBV19	TRBJ1-2	16	TGTGCCAGTAGTCTTATACCGGGACAGGGGGCGCCCGGCTACACCTTC	CASSLIPGQGAPGYTF
-	-	TRBV29-1	TRBJ2-2	13	TGCAGCGCTTCAACGGGTTATGGCGGGGAGCTGTTTTTT	CSASTGYGGELFF
many	-	TRBV19	TRBJ1-1	14	TGTGCCAGTAGTATAGACATTAGGGGCAATGAAGCTTTCTTT	CASSIDIRGNEAFF
many	-	TRBV25-1	TRBJ1-2	12	TGTGCCAGCAATCGGGGGAACAGTGGCTACACCTTC	CASNRGNSGYTF
many	-	TRBV15	TRBJ1-2	13	TGTGCCACCAGCAGAGATGCAGGAGATGGCTACACCTTC	CATSRDAGDGYTF
-	TRBD1	TRBV20-1	TRBJ2-5	14	TGCAGTGCTAGCTCGATCAGGGGGCAGGAGACCCAGTACTTC	CSASSIRGQETQYF
many	TRBD1	TRBV20-1	TRBJ1-5	13	TGCAGTGCTCGCACAGGGGCTGATCAGCCCCAGCATTTT	CSARTGADQPQHF
many	-	TRBV10-2	TRBJ1-2	14	TGCGCCAGCAGTGAGTCAGGCAGGAGCTATGGCTACACCTTC	CASSESGRSYGYTF
-	TRBD2	TRBV4-3	TRBJ2-7	14	TGCGCCAGCAGCCCTCGGACTAGCGGGAGCGAGCAGTACTTC	CASSPRTSGSEQYF
few	-	TRBV7-9	TRBJ2-7	12	TGTGCCAGCAGTTCTACAGGGTTCGAGCAGTACTTC	CASSSTGFEQYF
few	-	TRBV11-2	TRBJ2-5	13	TGTGCCAGCAGCTTTACCCAGCAAGAGACCCAGTACTTC	CASSFTQQETQYF
-	-	TRBV7-2	TRBJ1-2	16	TGTGCCAGCAGCTTCGCGGTTTCCAGGGGAGGCTATGGCTACACCTTC	CASSFAVSRGGYGYTF
-	-	TRBV7-8	TRBJ2-5	12	TGTGCCAGCAGCCCCAACGTTGGGACCCAGTACTTC	CASSPNVGTQYF
-	-	TRBV12-3/TRBV12-4	TRBJ2-5	18	TGTGCCAGCAGTTTAGGTCGCCGGGACGTGGTCTACCAAGAGACCCAGTACTTC	CASSLGRRDVVYQETQYF
many	-	TRBV5-4	TRBJ1-6	15	TGTGCCAGCAGCTTGGACGGCGGAAATAATTCACCCCTCCACTTT	CASSLDGGNNSPLHF
-	-	TRBV20-1	TRBJ2-6	15	TGCAGTGCTAGTCCGGAAAGCTCTGGGGCCAACGTCCTGACTTTC	CSASPESSGANVLTF
-	-	TRBV10-3	TRBJ2-7	13	TGTGCCATCAGTTACGACAGGATCTACGAGCAGTACTTC	CAISYDRIYEQYF
-	TRBD1	TRBV7-9	TRBJ2-7	15	TGTGCCAGCAGCCCAGACAGAAAGGGGGCGGCCCAGCAGTACTTC	CASSPDRKGAAQQYF
-	TRBD1	TRBV10-3	TRBJ2-7	14	TGTGCCATCAGCCGCGGACAGGGTACCTACGAGCAGTACTTC	CAISRGQGTYEQYF
once	-	TRBV10-3	TRBJ1-2	14	TGTGCCATCAGTGACGCAACGGATTACTATGGCTACACCTTC	CAISDATDYYGYTF
few	TRBD1	TRBV10-3	TRBJ2-7	15	TGTGCCATCAGTGAGCCCAAGACAGGGGGCTACGAGCAGTACTTC	CAISEPKTGGYEQYF
-	-	TRBV10-2	TRBJ1-1	14	TGCGCCAGCAGTGAGAAAGTCAGCGCGACTGAAGCTTTCTTT	CASSEKVSATEAFF
-	-	TRBV7-9	TRBJ1-2	13	TGTGCCAGCAGCTTATCAGGGATGTTCGGCTACACCTTC	CASSLSGMFGYTF
-	TRBD2	TRBV4-2	TRBJ2-7	14	TGTGCCAGCAGCCCGGGGACTAGCGGTGACGAGCAGTACTTC	CASSPGTSGDEQYF
many	TRBD1	TRBV7-9	TRBJ2-5	15	TGTGCCAGCAGCTTAGCCGACAGGGAGCAAGAGACCCAGTACTTC	CASSLADREQETQYF
-	-	TRBV4-1	TRBJ1-2	15	TGTGCCAGCAGCCAACCCCTTCTAGGTTCCTATGGCTACACCTTC	CASSQPLLGSYGYTF
-	-	TRBV4-3	TRBJ1-2	15	TGCGCCAGCAGCCAAGAGGCGGGAAGGGACTATGGCTACACCTTC	CASSQEAGRDYGYTF
-	TRBD1	TRBV25-1	TRBJ1-6	17	TGTGCCAGCAGTGAATACGGACCGAGACAGGGGTATTCACCCCTCCACTTT	CASSEYGPRQGYSPLHF
few	TRBD1	TRBV19	TRBJ1-2	16	TGTGCCAGTAGTATTCCAGCCGGGACAGGGTTCTATGGCTACACCTTC	CASSIPAGTGFYGYTF
few	-	TRBV10-3	TRBJ2-5	13	TGTGCCGCACGTAGGGACATCCAAGAGACCCAGTACTTC	CAARRDIQETQYF